The sequence of this T cell receptor (beta chain) was determined in a study of blood T cells in healthy people across ages. With a J-beta primer mix and a sample-barcoded 5' primer, a second PCR ran about 7 to 12 cycles. Sequencing of every sample gave 3 million or more CDR3-containing paired-end reads. TCRdb re-called the 5' RACE reads with MiXCR, one entry per CDR3 protein. The sample holds about 570,000 distinct CDR3 sequences, roughly 29% seen once. This clonotype was picked up a small number of times. Sequencing was carried out using blood. This TCR was sampled from a woman aged 70 to 79 in good health.

CDR3 nucleotide sequence: TGTGCCAGCAGTTTTGGAAGGAACTACGAGCAGTACTTC. Its translation is CASSFGRNYEQYF. V gene TRBV12-3 or TRBV12-4 combines with J gene TRBJ2-7; D uncertain. The CDR3 has 13 amino acids. Trimming took off 3 bases at V and 3 bases at J, with 9 bases between the two ends.